Following are 26 T cell receptor beta chains from one sample sequenced in a study of blood T cell repertoires in COVID-19. The table came from immunoSEQ multiplex PCR; TCRdb's copy has only in-frame clones and leaves some out. The repertoire includes 120,000 or so clones, over 75% of them detected once, and 20% to 30% sits in the top ten. Sequencing was carried out using peripheral blood. The receptors come from a woman aged 80 or over with acute or convalescent COVID-19.

This clone has a single count. The rearrangement joins TRBV28 to TRBJ2-7; tentatively, D is TRBD1 (7 bases). Germline V gene data show CDR1 as MDHEN and CDR2 as SYDVKM. The CDR3 extends over 12 amino acids. V was cut by 6 bases and J by 4 bases, with 10 bases left in between. The CDR3 sequence: CASSSGGYEQYV. CDR3 coding DNA: TGTGCCAGCAGCTCAGGGGGGTACGAGCAGTACGTC.

V usage is TRBV7-2 and J usage is TRBJ2-2; 9 bases match TRBD2. V lost 0 bases, J lost 5 bases, and 1 base stayed unmatched. This CDR3 comprises 15 residues. Germline V gives CDR1 SGHTA, CDR2 FQGNSA. The CDR3 spells CASSLAAGGTGELFF. DNA of the CDR3: TGTGCCAGCAGCTTAGCAGCGGGGGGTACCGGGGAGCTGTTTTTT.

V and J are TRBV7-2 and TRBJ2-1, with D maybe TRBD2 (6 bases). Trimming stripped 1 base from V and 4 bases from J, with 8 bases between. The CDR3 has 14 amino acids. CDR1 and CDR2 (germline): SGHTA, FQGNSA. The CDR3 coding sequence is TGTGCCAGCAGCTTAGGCGGGGATTACAATGAGCAGTTCTTC. As protein: CASSLGGDYNEQFF.

The chain is built from TRBV5-1 and TRBJ2-1; no clear D gene. There are 13 residues in the CDR3. V shed 10 bases and J shed 9 bases, with 20 bases lying between them. Germline-derived CDR1 and CDR2 are SGHRS and YFSETQ. CDR3 protein: CASRLGSSIEQFF. CDR3 in DNA: TGCGCCTCGCGGCTCGGCTCCTCAATTGAGCAGTTCTTC.

V is TRBV28 and J is TRBJ1-1; no firm D call. CDR1 and CDR2 (germline): MDHEN, SYDVKM. The length of the CDR3 is 14 residues. The V gene lost 7 bases and the J gene lost 1 base, with 13 bases spanning the gap. DNA of the CDR3: TGTGCCAGCACTAGATTTAGGTGGAACACTGAAGCTTTCTTT. It is translated as CASTRFRWNTEAFF.

This clone has only one observation. This chain uses TRBV5-1 with TRBJ2-2; weak D call: TRBD2 (6 bases). Trimming cost V 6 bases and J 0 bases, with 12 bases left between them. The length of the CDR3 is 15 residues. Looked up from germline, CDR1 is SGHRS and CDR2 is YFSETQ. The CDR3 DNA reads as TGCGCCAGCAATTTCGGGGGTTCGAACACCGGGGAGCTGTTTTTT. Encoded protein: CASNFGGSNTGELFF. The full variable domain, its missing parts supplied by reference TRBV5-1 and TRBJ2-2, is KAGVTQTPRYLIKTRGQQVTLSCSPISGHRSVSWYQQTPGQGLQFLFEYFSETQRNKGNFPGRFSGRQFSNSRSEMNVSTLELGDSALYLCASNFGGSNTGELFFGEGSRLTVL.

The rearrangement uses TRBV2 and TRBJ2-7; 12 positions match TRBD1. The V segment lost 10 bases and the J segment 6 bases; nucleotides outside the gene matches: 10. CDR1 is SNHLY, CDR2 FYNNEI, per germline. The CDR3 is 14 residues long. The CDR3 nucleotides are TGTGCCACCTGCCCCGGGACAGGGGGCTCCGAGCAGTACTTC. Translation gives CATCPGTGGSEQYF.

The gene calls are TRBV28 and TRBJ1-2, with 9 nucleotides matching TRBD1. After removal of 2 bases from V and 7 bases from J, the junction contained 5 bases not matched to a gene. The CDR3 covers 14 residues. CDR1 is MDHEN and CDR2 is SYDVKM in the germline V gene. The CDR3 is CASSLTGGVGGYTF. CDR3 sequence (DNA): TGTGCCAGCAGTTTAACAGGGGGCGTGGGTGGCTACACCTTC.

The rearrangement uses TRBV5-1 and TRBJ2-5, with TRBD1 matching 7 bases. CDR1 is SGHRS and CDR2 is YFSETQ in the germline V gene. Trimming cost V 4 bases and J 4 bases; bases outside gene matches: 7. There are 14 residues in the CDR3. For the CDR3, the DNA is TGCGCCAGCAGCACCCGACAGGGACGAGAGACCCAGTACTTC. This encodes CASSTRQGRETQYF.

This sequence joins TRBV7-2 and TRBJ1-5; 7 bases are shared with TRBD1. The germline V gene has CDR1 SGHTA and CDR2 FQGNSA. The CDR3 is made up of 13 amino acids. V was clipped by 3 bases and J by 7 bases; unmatched bases: 3. CDR3 amino acids: CASSLTGYQPQHF. The CDR3 DNA reads as TGTGCCAGCAGCTTGACAGGGTACCAGCCCCAGCATTTT.

The CDR3 DNA reads TGTGCCAGCAGTAGGGGCAGCGATAATGAAAAACTGTTTTTT. It codes for CASSRGSDNEKLFF. V is TRBV6-5 and J is TRBJ1-4, with D perhaps TRBD1 (5 bases). The length of the CDR3 is 14 residues. V dropped 5 bases and J dropped 4 bases, with 11 bases sitting between them. Per germline, CDR1 MNHEY and CDR2 SVGAGI.

There are a few counts of this clone. V is TRBV4-1 and J is TRBJ2-3, with D maybe TRBD1 (5 bases). Looked up from germline, CDR1 is MGHRA and CDR2 is YSYEKL. V gave up 0 bases and J gave up 0 bases, with 16 bases separating them. The CDR3 spans 18 residues. The CDR3 sequence is CASSQDPSGATSTDTQYF. In DNA form, the CDR3 reads TGCGCCAGCAGCCAAGATCCGAGTGGGGCGACTAGCACAGATACGCAGTATTTT.

This clone was detected only once. CDR3 region: CASSFFGQAMETQYF. The CDR3 coding sequence is TGCGCCAGCAGCTTCTTCGGACAGGCAATGGAGACCCAGTACTTC. V usage is TRBV5-1 and J usage is TRBJ2-5, with 7 bases aligning to TRBD1. The CDR3 has 15 residues. CDR1 is SGHRS and CDR2 is YFSETQ in the germline V gene. The V gene end was trimmed by 2 bases and the J gene end by 5 bases; junction bases not matched to a gene: 9.

The chain employs TRBV28 and TRBJ1-1; tentative D call: TRBD1 (5 bases). From germline, CDR1 is MDHEN and CDR2 SYDVKM. Between the trimmed V and J ends, which lost 10 bases and 10 bases, there was a span of 16 bases. The CDR3 runs to 11 residues. CDR3 loop: CATRGGRSAFF. Written as DNA, the CDR3 is TGTGCCACCCGGGGCGGGAGATCAGCTTTCTTT.

The J gene is TRBJ1-1, the V gene TRBV7-9; tentative D call: TRBD1 (6 bases). Germline loops: CDR1 SEHNR, CDR2 FQNEAQ (reference sequence). The length of the CDR3 is 10 residues. The V gene lost 7 bases and the J gene lost 10 bases, with 10 bases spanning the gap. Here the CDR3 DNA reads TGTGCCAGCATGGGCAGGGGAGCTTTCTTT. Protein product: CASMGRGAFF.

This clone was found once. The rearrangement joins TRBV5-1 to TRBJ1-1, with a tentative D call TRBD1 (6 bases). Germline V gives CDR1 SGHRS, CDR2 YFSETQ. The CDR3 is 15 residues long. The V end was cut by 4 bases, the J end by 7 bases, with 20 bases between. CDR3 DNA: TGCGCCAGCAGCCCGGGGGGGCTATTGGCGCTTGAAGCTTTCTTT. This translates into CASSPGGLLALEAFF.

A few counts support this clone. The chain recombines TRBV28 with TRBJ1-2, with 8 positions matching TRBD1. CDR3 length: 16 amino acids. Germline V gene data show CDR1 as MDHEN and CDR2 as SYDVKM. V lost 5 bases, J lost 2 bases, and 10 bases stayed unmatched. The DNA of the CDR3 is TGTGCCAGCAGTAGCGCCGGGACAGGAAAGAACTATGGCTACACCTTC. This encodes CASSSAGTGKNYGYTF.

The gene calls are TRBV2 and TRBJ1-3; tentative D call: TRBD1 (5 bases). The CDR3 has 14 residues. CDR1 is SNHLY, CDR2 FYNNEI, per germline. The ends were cut back, 4 bases at V and 2 bases at J, with 9 bases in the middle. CDR3 protein: CASSVRGAGNTIYF. CDR3 DNA: TGTGCCAGCAGTGTACGGGGGGCTGGAAACACCATATATTTT.

The rearrangement links TRBV5-8 to TRBJ2-1, with a weak D call TRBD1 (6 bases). V dropped 3 bases and J dropped 6 bases, with 16 bases sitting between them. Germline CDR1 and CDR2: SGHTS and YDEGEE. This CDR3 has 15 amino acids. The CDR3 bases are TGTGCCAGCAGCTACCGGACAGTCAACCCCAATGAGCAGTTCTTC. Translated: CASSYRTVNPNEQFF.

In this sample, this clone turned up a few times. The rearrangement uses TRBV12-3 or TRBV12-4 and TRBJ1-1; D remains ambiguous. Trimming cost V 6 bases and J 7 bases, with 15 bases left between them. The CDR3 covers 13 residues. CDR3 sequence: CASRPRDTFEAFF. DNA of the CDR3: TGTGCCAGCAGACCCCGAGACACTTTTGAAGCTTTCTTT.

This chain uses TRBV20-1 with TRBJ2-3; 10 bases map to TRBD2. V lost 3 bases and J lost 5; bases outside the gene matches: 8. The V gene's germline CDR1 is DFQATT and CDR2 SNEGSKA (reference sequence). There are 15 residues in the CDR3. In nucleotides, the CDR3 is TGCAGTGCTAGTCGCAGCGGGGGGGCCCGAGATACGCAGTATTTT. It specifies CSASRSGGARDTQYF.

The CDR3 region is CAISGSSGAVVTGELFF. The CDR3 nucleotides are TGTGCCATCAGTGGTTCAAGCGGGGCTGTGGTTACCGGGGAGCTGTTTTTT. This rearrangement joins TRBV10-3 to TRBJ2-2, with TRBD2 matching over 7 bases. This CDR3 is built from 17 residues. In germline, CDR1 is ENHRY, CDR2 SYGVKD. Trimming cost V 4 bases and J 5 bases; bases outside gene matches: 13.

The V call is TRBV7-2, the J call TRBJ1-3; a possible D gene is TRBD1 (5 bases). Germline V lookup: CDR1 SGHTA, CDR2 FQGNSA. Trimming pared 2 bases from V and 1 base from J, leaving 12 bases between. This CDR3 contains 16 residues. This CDR3 reads CASSLFPGGSGNTIYF. Written as DNA, the CDR3 is TGTGCCAGCAGCTTATTTCCGGGGGGGTCTGGAAACACCATATATTTT.

The chain links TRBV5-1 to TRBJ1-1; 7 bases line up with TRBD1. This CDR3 has 13 amino acids. Looked up from germline, CDR1 is SGHRS and CDR2 is YFSETQ. The ends lost 3 bases at V and 5 bases at J; junction bases unmatched: 4. The CDR3 protein is CASSYPQGTEAFF. DNA of the CDR3: TGCGCCAGCAGCTATCCACAGGGGACTGAAGCTTTCTTT.

V and J are TRBV19 and TRBJ1-1; D uncertain. Germline-derived CDR1 and CDR2 are LNHDA and SQIVND (reference sequence). This CDR3 spans 14 amino acids. Trimming stripped 7 bases from V and 4 bases from J, with 16 bases between. The CDR3 reads CASIRGGSATEAFF. CDR3 nucleotide sequence: TGTGCCAGTATCAGAGGAGGATCTGCCACTGAAGCTTTCTTT.

The chain has TRBV28 and TRBJ1-1; no firm D call. Germline V gives CDR1 MDHEN, CDR2 SYDVKM. V was shortened by 7 bases and J by 0 bases, with 9 bases between the two germline ends. CDR3 length equals 13 residues. Here the CDR3 reads CASISQMNTEAFF. The CDR3 nucleotides are TGTGCCAGCATAAGTCAGATGAACACTGAAGCTTTCTTT.